The clone carrying this T cell receptor beta chain was found a few times. As yet, its antigen is unknown. Other nucleotide sequences from this sample produce the same CDR3. The sample belongs to a study of shared clonotypes between healthy human individuals. Overall study findings and caveats: Memory subsets generally showed smaller estimated richness than naive subsets did. Lower generation probabilities were found for non-shared clonotypes than for those shared by all four donors.

The data were produced by immunoSEQ multiplex PCR, yet TCRdb's version contains in-frame clones alone and is incomplete. Among about 1.1 million clones listed, 77% were seen once. Trimming took 1 base from V and 5 from J, leaving 5 bases between them. There are 12 residues in the CDR3. The germline CDR1 and CDR2 sequences are SGHVS and FNYEAQ. The genes are TRBV7-6 and TRBJ2-5; tentatively, D is TRBD1 (5 bases). The source is a man aged 18 to 30 in good health. Some clones in this sample may be carry-over from other donors' samples. Material for sequencing was memory CD4+ T cells from PBMCs. Subset in this sample: CD45RA-negative fraction. As DNA, the CDR3 is TGTGCCAGCAGCTTAGACAGGGAGACCCAGTACTTC. This translates into CASSLDRETQYF.